This T cell receptor (beta chain) was identified during a study of T cell repertoires in ileal Crohn's disease. Study-wide results and caveats: Sorted CD8 T cells held more high-frequency clones than CD4. Clonal expansions were more frequent in active smokers than non-smokers at surgery. Endoscopy was done a median approximately 6.7 months after surgery.

TCRdb keeps only in-frame clones here, not all; method: immunoSEQ multiplex PCR. This table holds about 10,000 clones, around 80% found once. About this clone itself: Its specificity is unknown.

The time point denotes: neoterminal ileum biopsy at postoperative endoscopy, about 6 months after surgery. CDR3 length: 18 amino acids. Germline lookup yields CDR1 MNHEY and CDR2 SMNVEV (reference sequence). V gave up 3 bases and J gave up 4 bases, with 22 bases separating them. The chain combines TRBV27 with TRBJ1-5, with D perhaps TRBD1 (5 bases). The sequenced material came from ileal tissue. The TCR originated in an adult with Crohn's disease. The DNA for the CDR3 is TGTGCCAGCAGTTTGAGGTGGGGTCAGGGTGAGGCAAATCAGCCCCAGCATTTT. Its protein product is CASSLRWGQGEANQPQHF.